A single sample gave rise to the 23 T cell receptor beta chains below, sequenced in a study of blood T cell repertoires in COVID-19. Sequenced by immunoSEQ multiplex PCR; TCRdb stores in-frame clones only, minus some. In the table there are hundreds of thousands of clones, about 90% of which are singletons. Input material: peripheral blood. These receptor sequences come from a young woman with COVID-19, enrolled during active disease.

CDR3 sequence reads: CSASYWRLAGKTASYNEQFF. CDR3 DNA: TGCAGTGCTAGTTATTGGAGACTAGCGGGGAAAACGGCGTCCTACAATGAGCAGTTCTTC. The chain carries TRBV20-1 and TRBJ2-1; 11 nucleotides align to TRBD2. Losses at the gene ends were 3 bases for V and 1 base for J; bases not matched to a gene: 17. Germline values: CDR1 DFQATT, CDR2 SNEGSKA (reference sequence). The CDR3 runs 20 residues.

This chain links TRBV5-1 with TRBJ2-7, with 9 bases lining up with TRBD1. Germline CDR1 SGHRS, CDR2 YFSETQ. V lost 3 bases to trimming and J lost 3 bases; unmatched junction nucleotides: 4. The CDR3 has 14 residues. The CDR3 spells CASSSGTGNYEQYV. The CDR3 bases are TGCGCCAGCAGCTCCGGGACAGGGAACTACGAGCAGTACGTC.

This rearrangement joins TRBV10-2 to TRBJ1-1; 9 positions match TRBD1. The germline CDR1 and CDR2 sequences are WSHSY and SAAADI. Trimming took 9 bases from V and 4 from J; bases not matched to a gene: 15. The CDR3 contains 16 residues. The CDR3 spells CASLPSGQGQATEAFF. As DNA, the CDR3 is TGCGCCAGTCTCCCCTCGGGACAGGGTCAAGCCACTGAAGCTTTCTTT.

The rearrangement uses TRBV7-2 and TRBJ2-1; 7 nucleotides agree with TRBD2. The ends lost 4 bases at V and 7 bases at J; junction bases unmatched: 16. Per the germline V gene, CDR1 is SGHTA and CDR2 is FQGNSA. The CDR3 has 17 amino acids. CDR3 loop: CASSSPGDRTSLNEQFF. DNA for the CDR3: TGTGCCAGCAGCTCCCCGGGAGACCGGACTAGTCTAAATGAGCAGTTCTTC.

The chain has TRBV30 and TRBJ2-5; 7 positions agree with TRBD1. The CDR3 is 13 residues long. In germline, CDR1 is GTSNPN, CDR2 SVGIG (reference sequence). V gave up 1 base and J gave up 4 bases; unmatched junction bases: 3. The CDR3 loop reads CAWSAHRGETQYF. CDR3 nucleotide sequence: TGTGCCTGGAGTGCCCACAGGGGAGAGACCCAGTACTTC.

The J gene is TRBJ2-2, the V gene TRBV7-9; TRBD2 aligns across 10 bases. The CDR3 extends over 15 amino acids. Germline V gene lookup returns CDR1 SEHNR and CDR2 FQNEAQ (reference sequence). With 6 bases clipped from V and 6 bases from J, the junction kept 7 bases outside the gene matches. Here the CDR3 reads CASRGLAGESGELFF. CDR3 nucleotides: TGTGCCAGCAGGGGGCTAGCGGGAGAGTCCGGGGAGCTGTTTTTT.

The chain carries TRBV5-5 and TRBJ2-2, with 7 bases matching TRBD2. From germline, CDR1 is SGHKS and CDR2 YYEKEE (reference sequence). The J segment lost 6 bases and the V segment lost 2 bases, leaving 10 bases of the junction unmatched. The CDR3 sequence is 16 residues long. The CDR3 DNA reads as TGTGCCAGCAGCTTCCTACGACTAGCAGGACCCGGGGAGCTGTTTTTT. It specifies CASSFLRLAGPGELFF.

CDR3 loop: CASSPSRTGGAGQPQHF. Written as DNA, the CDR3 is TGTGCCAGCAGCCCGTCGAGGACAGGGGGCGCGGGTCAGCCCCAGCATTTT. The chain links TRBV7-9 to TRBJ1-5; 11 nucleotides match TRBD1. Germline V lookup: CDR1 SEHNR, CDR2 FQNEAQ (reference sequence). With 5 bases clipped from V and 6 bases from J, the junction kept 12 bases outside the gene matches. CDR3 length: 17 amino acids.

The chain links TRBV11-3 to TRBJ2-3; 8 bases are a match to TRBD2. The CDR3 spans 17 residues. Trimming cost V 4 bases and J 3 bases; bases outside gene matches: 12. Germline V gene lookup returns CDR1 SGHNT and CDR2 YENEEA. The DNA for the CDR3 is TGTGCCAGCAGCTCCCCGAGCGGGAGTGATGGTACAGATACGCAGTATTTT. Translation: CASSSPSGSDGTDTQYF.

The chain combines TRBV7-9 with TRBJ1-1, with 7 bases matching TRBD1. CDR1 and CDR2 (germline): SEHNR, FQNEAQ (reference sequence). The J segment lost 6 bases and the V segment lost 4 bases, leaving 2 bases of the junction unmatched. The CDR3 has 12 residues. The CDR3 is CASSSGQPEAFF. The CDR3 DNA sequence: TGTGCCAGCAGCTCGGGACAGCCTGAAGCTTTCTTT.

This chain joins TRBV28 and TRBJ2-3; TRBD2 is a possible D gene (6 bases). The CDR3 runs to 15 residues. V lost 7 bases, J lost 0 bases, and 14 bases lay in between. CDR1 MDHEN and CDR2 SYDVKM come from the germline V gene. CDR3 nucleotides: TGTGCCAGCAAAAGGAGGGACGGAAGCACAGATACGCAGTATTTT. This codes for CASKRRDGSTDTQYF.

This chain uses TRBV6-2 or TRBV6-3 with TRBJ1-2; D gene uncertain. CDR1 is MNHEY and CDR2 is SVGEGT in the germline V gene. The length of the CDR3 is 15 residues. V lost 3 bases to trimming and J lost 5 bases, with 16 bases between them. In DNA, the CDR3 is TGTGCCAGCAGTTATTTGATCGGAGCGGGTTATGGCTACACCTTC. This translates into CASSYLIGAGYGYTF.

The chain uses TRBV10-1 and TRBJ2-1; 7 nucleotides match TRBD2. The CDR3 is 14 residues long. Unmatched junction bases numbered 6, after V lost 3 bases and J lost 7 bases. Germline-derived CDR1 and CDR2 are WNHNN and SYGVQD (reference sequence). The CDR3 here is CASSDFGRWNEQFF. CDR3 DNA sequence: TGCGCCAGCAGTGATTTCGGGAGGTGGAATGAGCAGTTCTTC.

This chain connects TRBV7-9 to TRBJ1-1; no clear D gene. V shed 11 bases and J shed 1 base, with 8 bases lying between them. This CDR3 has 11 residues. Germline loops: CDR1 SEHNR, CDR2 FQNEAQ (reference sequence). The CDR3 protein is CAYEENTEAFF. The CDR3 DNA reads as TGTGCCTACGAGGAGAACACTGAAGCTTTCTTT.

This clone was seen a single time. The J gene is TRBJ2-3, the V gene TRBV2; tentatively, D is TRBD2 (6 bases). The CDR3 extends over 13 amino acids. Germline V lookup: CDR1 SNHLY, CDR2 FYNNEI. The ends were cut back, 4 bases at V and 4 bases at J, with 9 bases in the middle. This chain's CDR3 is CASSVGLSDTQYF. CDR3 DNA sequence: TGTGCCAGCAGTGTGGGACTTTCAGATACGCAGTATTTT.

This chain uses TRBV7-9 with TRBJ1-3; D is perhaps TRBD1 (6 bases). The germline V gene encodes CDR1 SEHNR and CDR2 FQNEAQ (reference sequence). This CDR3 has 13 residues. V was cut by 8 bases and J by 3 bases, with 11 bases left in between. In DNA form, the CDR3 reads TGTGCCAGCCAGAGGACAGATGGAAACACCATATATTTT. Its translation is CASQRTDGNTIYF.

CDR3 loop: CASSAARGKPQHF. CDR3 DNA sequence: TGTGCCAGCAGCGCAGCCAGGGGCAAGCCCCAGCATTTT. The rearrangement uses TRBV5-6 and TRBJ1-5, with D perhaps TRBD1 (6 bases). The CDR3 is 13 residues long. In germline, CDR1 is SGHDT, CDR2 YYEEEE. Trimming removed 4 bases from V and 8 bases from J, with 13 bases in between.

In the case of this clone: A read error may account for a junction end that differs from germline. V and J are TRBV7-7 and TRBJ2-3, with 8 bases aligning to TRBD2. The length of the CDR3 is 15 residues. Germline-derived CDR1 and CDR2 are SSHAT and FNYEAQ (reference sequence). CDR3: CASSPLAASTDTQYF. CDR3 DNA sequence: TGTGCTAGCAGCCCACTAGCGGCCAGCACAGATACGCAGTATTTT.

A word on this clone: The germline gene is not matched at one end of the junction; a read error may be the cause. CDR3 in amino acids: CARSGGGQGFPGYTF. For the CDR3, the DNA is TGCGCCCGCAGCGGGGGGGGACAGGGGTTCCCTGGCTACACCTTC. This chain joins TRBV5-1 and TRBJ1-2; 10 positions agree with TRBD1. This CDR3 has 15 residues. Germline-derived CDR1 and CDR2 are SGHRS and YFSETQ.

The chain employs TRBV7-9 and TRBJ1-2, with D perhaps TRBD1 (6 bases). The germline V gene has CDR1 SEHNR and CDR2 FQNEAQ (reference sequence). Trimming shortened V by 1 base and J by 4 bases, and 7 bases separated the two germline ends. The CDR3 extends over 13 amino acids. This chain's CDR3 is CASSLGTAYGYTF. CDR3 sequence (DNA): TGTGCCAGCAGCTTAGGGACAGCCTATGGCTACACCTTC.

This CDR3 reads CASSRSPAPSGRLSSYNEQFF. The CDR3 DNA sequence: TGCGCCAGCAGCCGATCCCCTGCACCTAGCGGGAGACTTAGCTCCTACAATGAGCAGTTCTTC. This chain links TRBV4-3 with TRBJ2-1; 10 bases align to TRBD2. Germline CDR1 and CDR2: LGHNA and YSLEER. The trim removed 4 bases at V and 0 bases at J, leaving 18 bases unmatched. The CDR3 has 21 residues.

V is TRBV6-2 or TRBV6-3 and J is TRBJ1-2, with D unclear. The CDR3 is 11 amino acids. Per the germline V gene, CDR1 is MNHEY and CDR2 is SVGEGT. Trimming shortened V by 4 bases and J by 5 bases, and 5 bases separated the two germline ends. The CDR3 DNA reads TGTGCCAGCAGTTTTCGGTATGGCTACACCTTC. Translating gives CASSFRYGYTF.

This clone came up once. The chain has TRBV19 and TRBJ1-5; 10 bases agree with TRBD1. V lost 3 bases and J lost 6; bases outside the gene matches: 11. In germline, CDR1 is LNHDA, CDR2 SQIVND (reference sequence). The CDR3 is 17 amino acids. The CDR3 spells CASSIVSSRTGGQPQHF. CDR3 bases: TGTGCCAGTAGTATTGTTTCTTCTAGGACAGGGGGTCAGCCCCAGCATTTT.